These 32 T cell receptor beta chains were all obtained from the same sample, sequenced in a study of T cells in Graves' hyperthyroidism and ophthalmopathy. RNA transcripts gave rise to amplified TCR beta CDR3 regions. The HTBI primer set served for first-round RT-PCR of the TCR CDR3. TCRdb re-called the multiplex PCR reads through MiXCR, storing one row per CDR3 protein. The sample lists about 250,000 distinct CDR3 sequences, 20% to 25% seen once, with roughly 60% in the top ten. The material sequenced was blood. The receptor source for this set is a young man with Graves' ophthalmopathy.

The chain uses TRBV28 and TRBJ2-7; D is possibly TRBD1 (5 bases). This CDR3 comprises 15 residues. Trimming shortened V by 5 bases and J by 3 bases, and 17 bases separated the two germline ends. Germline values: CDR1 MDHEN, CDR2 SYDVKM. CDR3 DNA sequence: TGTGCCAGCAGTCCCCTTGTCGAGACAGTCTACGAGCAGTACTTC. Its protein is CASSPLVETVYEQYF.

This clonotype was seen only once. The rearrangement joins TRBV27 to TRBJ2-1; 14 bases map to TRBD2. CDR1 and CDR2 from the germline V gene are MNHEY and SMNVEV (reference sequence). There are 15 residues in the CDR3. Trimming took 6 bases from V and 9 from J; bases not matched to a gene: 7. The CDR3 sequence: CASRMGLAGATEQFF. The CDR3 DNA is TGTGCCAGCAGGATGGGACTAGCGGGAGCCACTGAGCAGTTCTTC.

This clonotype was seen once. The chain joins TRBV2 to TRBJ1-4; TRBD1 aligns across 8 bases. J was trimmed by 6 bases and V by 8 bases; bases with no gene match: 14. The CDR3 runs to 16 residues. Germline V gene sequence: CDR1 SNHLY, CDR2 FYNNEI. As DNA, the CDR3 is TGTGCCAGCCGGACAGGGTTTTTGTCGATCGATGAAAAACTGTTTTTT. This translates into CASRTGFLSIDEKLFF.

This clonotype was seen more than once but under ten times. The chain combines TRBV11-3 with TRBJ1-2, with TRBD1 as a possible D gene (5 bases). The CDR3 consists of 14 residues. CDR1 and CDR2 (germline): SGHNT, YENEEA. V was shortened by 4 bases and J by 8 bases, with 17 bases between the two germline ends. The CDR3 reads CASSSSAGLQGYTF. DNA of the CDR3: TGTGCCAGCAGCTCCTCCGCAGGGCTTCAGGGCTACACCTTC. The full variable domain, rest sourced from reference TRBV11-3 and TRBJ1-2, is EAGVVQSPRYKIIEKKQPVAFWCNPISGHNTLYWYLQNLGQGPELLIRYENEEAVDDSQLPKDRFSAERLKGVDSTLKIQPAELGDSAVYLCASSSSAGLQGYTFGSGTRLTVV.

This clonotype came up many times. The chain combines TRBV20-1 with TRBJ2-3; possibly TRBD2 for D (6 bases). Trimming removed 6 bases at V and 0 bases at J, with 16 bases between. CDR1 and CDR2 (germline): DFQATT, SNEGSKA (reference sequence). The CDR3 consists of 15 residues. The CDR3 protein is CSAAGSGPSTDTQYF. The CDR3 nucleotides are TGCAGTGCCGCGGGGAGCGGACCTAGCACAGATACGCAGTATTTT.

Only a few counts were recorded for this clonotype. The chain employs TRBV30 and TRBJ2-7; D not certain. V lost 4 bases and J lost 6, with 13 bases in between. This CDR3 is built from 12 residues. CDR1 is GTSNPN and CDR2 is SVGIG in the germline V gene (reference sequence). The CDR3 sequence is CAWTNLPGEQYF. Written as DNA, the CDR3 is TGTGCCTGGACTAACCTTCCTGGCGAGCAGTACTTC.

This clonotype was detected many times. This rearrangement joins TRBV28 to TRBJ2-3; 8 bases are a match to TRBD1. The CDR3 spans 14 residues. Trimming took 6 bases from V and 1 from J; bases not matched to a gene: 3. Germline V gives CDR1 MDHEN, CDR2 SYDVKM. This CDR3 reads CASSLTGGTDTQYF. CDR3 in DNA: TGTGCCAGCAGCTTGACAGGGGGCACAGATACGCAGTATTTT.

In its sample, this clonotype was seen many times. The CDR3 DNA reads as TGCGCCAGCAGCTTGAACACCGGGGAGCAGTACTTC. This gives the protein CASSLNTGEQYF. The chain uses TRBV5-1 and TRBJ2-7; D unclear. CDR3 length equals 12 residues. V gave up 1 base and J gave up 7 bases, with 9 bases separating them. Germline CDR1 SGHRS, CDR2 YFSETQ.

J is TRBJ2-1 and V is TRBV28; TRBD2 aligns across 8 bases. The V and J ends lost 7 bases and 7 bases, in that order; junction bases with no gene match: 12. Germline values: CDR1 MDHEN, CDR2 SYDVKM. This CDR3 has 15 amino acids. The CDR3 nucleotides are TGTGCCAGCAATTGGGTACGGGAGGGCCTGAATGAGCAGTTCTTC. Protein product: CASNWVREGLNEQFF.

V usage is TRBV5-1 and J usage is TRBJ2-7, with D possibly TRBD1 on 5 matching bases. This CDR3 is built from 16 residues. Between the trimmed V and J ends, which lost 0 bases and 5 bases, there was a span of 18 bases. From germline, CDR1 is SGHRS and CDR2 YFSETQ. The CDR3 sequence: CASSLEQTVRTDEQYF. Here the CDR3 DNA reads TGCGCCAGCAGCTTGGAACAGACAGTTCGGACCGACGAGCAGTACTTC. The full variable domain, completed using reference TRBV5-1 and TRBJ2-7, is KAGVTQTPRYLIKTRGQQVTLSCSPISGHRSVSWYQQTPGQGLQFLFEYFSETQRNKGNFPGRFSGRQFSNSRSEMNVSTLELGDSALYLCASSLEQTVRTDEQYFGPGTRLTVT.

This clonotype turned up a few times. The chain has TRBV4-2 and TRBJ2-3, with TRBD2 as a possible D gene (7 bases). There are 19 residues in the CDR3. Germline CDR1 reads LGHNA; CDR2 reads YNFKEQ. V was shortened by 0 bases and J by 0 bases, with 19 bases between the two germline ends. This chain's CDR3 is CASSQDIPGGGGSTDTQYF. The CDR3 bases are TGTGCCAGCAGCCAAGATATCCCGGGGGGAGGGGGGAGCACAGATACGCAGTATTTT.

This clonotype was seen a handful of times. The chain has TRBV6-1 and TRBJ2-1; TRBD1 matches at 9 bases. The CDR3 is 15 residues long. Germline-derived CDR1 and CDR2 are MNHNS and SASEGT. The trim removed 7 bases at V and 10 bases at J, leaving 14 bases unmatched. The CDR3 nucleotides read TGTGCCAGCACCCAGAAGGGACAGGGTGGACGAGAGCAGTTCTTC. It is translated as CASTQKGQGGREQFF.

This clonotype was counted at least ten times. This rearrangement joins TRBV28 to TRBJ1-1; 7 bases are shared with TRBD1. This CDR3 spans 13 amino acids. Germline V gene lookup returns CDR1 MDHEN and CDR2 SYDVKM. The J segment lost 7 bases and the V segment lost 6 bases, leaving 8 bases of the junction unmatched. The chain's CDR3 is CASSRQGHNEAFF. The CDR3 DNA reads TGTGCCAGCAGCCGACAGGGCCACAATGAAGCTTTCTTT.

The V gene is TRBV7-3, the J gene TRBJ2-6; 7 bases map to TRBD1. The germline gives CDR1 SGHTA, CDR2 FQGTGA. The CDR3 loop spans 16 amino acids. V dropped 5 bases and J dropped 2; count of bases not matched to a gene: 6. The CDR3 is CASSPEGTAGANVLTF. The CDR3 coding sequence is TGTGCCAGCAGCCCAGAAGGGACAGCTGGGGCCAACGTCCTGACTTTC.

This clonotype was found many times. This chain links TRBV11-2 with TRBJ1-6; D gene ambiguous. Looked up from germline, CDR1 is SGHAT and CDR2 is FQNNGV. V lost 2 bases, J lost 7 bases, and 12 bases lay in between. CDR3 length: 15 amino acids. The CDR3 DNA reads as TGTGCCAGCAGCTTAAGGCAACCGCAGAATTCACCCCTCCACTTT. Translation gives CASSLRQPQNSPLHF.

This clonotype was found a few times. The chain has TRBV27 and TRBJ1-2; 9 nucleotides line up with TRBD1. The CDR3 has 14 amino acids. The V segment lost 2 bases and the J segment 9 bases; nucleotides outside the gene matches: 7. Germline CDR1 reads MNHEY; CDR2 reads SMNVEV (reference sequence). The CDR3 reads CASSLGTGIRRYTF. CDR3 sequence (DNA): TGTGCCAGCAGTTTAGGGACAGGGATTCGTCGCTACACCTTC.

This clonotype turned up a few times. J is TRBJ1-1 and V is TRBV7-9; 8 bases agree with TRBD1. The CDR3 runs to 21 residues. V gave up 4 bases and J gave up 0 bases; unmatched junction bases: 22. Germline assignment: CDR1 SEHNR and CDR2 FQNEAQ (reference sequence). CDR3 in DNA: TGTGCCAGCAGCTGGGCGGGACAGGAGTCCCGAACCCAAATCATGAACACTGAAGCTTTCTTT. Its protein product is CASSWAGQESRTQIMNTEAFF.

The CDR3 protein is CASSLSGRGSNSPLHF. The CDR3 DNA reads as TGTGCCAGCAGCTTAAGTGGCAGGGGTAGCAATTCACCCCTCCACTTT. The V gene is TRBV7-3, the J gene TRBJ1-6; D perhaps matches TRBD1 (6 bases). The ends were cut back, 1 base at V and 7 bases at J, with 14 bases in the middle. The CDR3 extends over 16 amino acids. Germline CDR1 reads SGHTA; CDR2 reads FQGTGA.

This clonotype showed up just a few times. The chain links TRBV10-1 to TRBJ2-3; perhaps TRBD1 as D (6 bases). Germline CDR1 is WNHNN and CDR2 is SYGVQD (reference sequence). The CDR3 length is 17 residues. The V and J ends lost 3 bases and 3 bases respectively, with 19 bases between them. The CDR3 here is CASSDHSRAGDTDTQYF. The CDR3 DNA is TGCGCCAGCAGTGATCACTCGCGGGCAGGGGATACAGATACGCAGTATTTT.

This clonotype was found many times. The chain links TRBV28 to TRBJ1-2, with D unclear. Germline CDR1 reads MDHEN; CDR2 reads SYDVKM. The CDR3 has 13 amino acids. Trimming pared 1 base from V and 5 bases from J, leaving 8 bases between. The CDR3 sequence: CASSLLLGYGYTF. DNA of the CDR3: TGTGCCAGCAGTTTATTGCTCGGGTATGGCTACACCTTC.

This clonotype was detected only a few times. This chain uses TRBV5-1 with TRBJ1-4, with TRBD1 identical over 8 bases. CDR1 is SGHRS, CDR2 YFSETQ, per germline. With 4 bases clipped from V and 8 bases from J, the junction kept 10 bases outside the gene matches. The CDR3 sequence is 15 residues long. Here the CDR3 DNA reads TGCGCCAGCAGCCTGGGCCCAGGGGGCAGCGAAAAACTGTTTTTT. It codes for CASSLGPGGSEKLFF.

This clonotype has at least ten counts. The chain has TRBV3-1 and TRBJ2-2, with D uncertain. Trimming removed 6 bases at V and 4 bases at J, with 12 bases between. The CDR3 is made up of 14 amino acids. Germline CDR1 is LGHDT and CDR2 is YNNKEL (reference sequence). The CDR3 nucleotides read TGTGCCAGCAGGCTAGAGCCGGGCACCGGGGAGCTGTTTTTT. It yields the protein CASRLEPGTGELFF.

The chain uses TRBV3-1 and TRBJ2-1; 12 bases map to TRBD2. CDR1 and CDR2 from the germline V gene are LGHDT and YNNKEL (reference sequence). V shed 4 bases, J shed 5 bases, and the junction held 6 bases outside the gene matches. The CDR3 is 16 residues long. The CDR3 sequence is CASSRQLAGGNNEQFF. The CDR3, as DNA: TGTGCCAGCAGCCGCCAACTAGCGGGAGGTAACAATGAGCAGTTCTTC.

The rearrangement uses TRBV19 and TRBJ2-1; the match to TRBD1 covers 12 bases. The CDR3 extends over 15 amino acids. V dropped 5 bases and J dropped 9; count of bases not matched to a gene: 8. CDR1 LNHDA and CDR2 SQIVND come from the germline V gene (reference sequence). CDR3 sequence reads: CASSPWDRGQVEQFF. The CDR3 nucleotides read TGTGCCAGTAGTCCTTGGGACAGGGGGCAGGTTGAGCAGTTCTTC.

This clonotype showed up just a few times. The rearrangement links TRBV7-2 to TRBJ2-7; TRBD2 agrees at 7 bases. CDR3 length equals 14 residues. CDR1 SGHTA and CDR2 FQGNSA come from the germline V gene. The V and J ends lost 5 bases and 0 bases, in that order; junction bases with no gene match: 4. The CDR3 DNA reads as TGTGCCAGCAGCACAAGCGGGAACTCCTACGAGCAGTACTTC. Protein product: CASSTSGNSYEQYF.

This clonotype was found many times. The chain joins TRBV11-2 to TRBJ2-7; 7 bases agree with TRBD1. Germline CDR1 SGHAT, CDR2 FQNNGV. The CDR3 consists of 14 residues. The V segment lost 5 bases and the J segment 3 bases; nucleotides outside the gene matches: 7. This chain's CDR3 is CASSRDSGHYEQYF. DNA of the CDR3: TGTGCCAGCAGCCGGGACAGTGGGCACTACGAGCAGTACTTC.

In its sample, this clonotype was seen many times. The DNA of the CDR3 is TGTGCCATCAGTGGACTAGCGGGAGTAGACAATGAGCAGTTCTTC. Amino acid sequence: CAISGLAGVDNEQFF. This chain uses TRBV10-3 with TRBJ2-1; 12 bases are a match to TRBD2. V lost 4 bases and J lost 5; bases outside the gene matches: 3. The germline V gene has CDR1 ENHRY and CDR2 SYGVKD. The CDR3 contains 15 residues.

The chain carries TRBV6-1 and TRBJ1-2; tentatively, D is TRBD1 (5 bases). Germline CDR1 and CDR2: MNHNS and SASEGT. V shed 1 base and J shed 8 bases, with 14 bases lying between them. This CDR3 has 14 amino acids. CDR3 region: CASSEGGHGEGYTF. CDR3 coding DNA: TGTGCCAGCAGTGAAGGAGGACATGGGGAAGGCTACACCTTC.

The CDR3 nucleotides read TGTGCCAGCAGTCGGGGACGCTCGATAGAGAACTATGGCTACACCTTC. It codes for CASSRGRSIENYGYTF. The J gene is TRBJ1-2, the V gene TRBV9; the D gene is possibly TRBD1 (5 bases). In germline, CDR1 is SGDLS, CDR2 YYNGEE. CDR3 length: 16 amino acids. V was clipped by 5 bases and J by 2 bases, with 19 bases between them.

This clonotype was detected only a few times. CDR3 amino acids: CASSPARSEGHHQPQHF. The DNA for the CDR3 is TGTGCCTCCTCCCCGGCGCGCTCCGAGGGCCACCATCAGCCCCAGCATTTT. V usage is TRBV28 and J usage is TRBJ1-5; no clear D. Trimming took 11 bases from V and 5 from J, leaving 28 bases between them. This CDR3 has 17 amino acids. Germline values: CDR1 MDHEN, CDR2 SYDVKM.

The genes are TRBV7-2 and TRBJ2-1, with D unclear. Per germline, CDR1 SGHTA and CDR2 FQGNSA. CDR3 length: 16 residues. The ends were cut back, 5 bases at V and 4 bases at J, with 18 bases in the middle. CDR3 region: CASSPPPPGPYNEQFF. For the CDR3, the DNA is TGTGCCAGCAGCCCCCCCCCGCCCGGACCGTACAATGAGCAGTTCTTC.

Ten or more counts support this clonotype. The J gene is TRBJ1-1, the V gene TRBV28; D perhaps matches TRBD1 (5 bases). The germline CDR1 and CDR2 sequences are MDHEN and SYDVKM. V was cut by 6 bases and J by 1 base, with 9 bases left in between. This CDR3 has 13 residues. In nucleotides, the CDR3 is TGTGCCAGCAGCGGGGCCTGGAACACTGAAGCTTTCTTT. Its protein product is CASSGAWNTEAFF.